The 21 T cell receptor beta chains in this list originate from one sample, sequenced in a study of blood T cells in healthy people across ages. For the second PCR, which ran for roughly 6 to 12 cycles, a sample-barcoded 5' primer and a J-beta primer mix were used. TCRdb redid the calling of the 5' RACE reads with MiXCR, one entry per CDR3 protein. The sample lists approximately 580,000 distinct CDR3 sequences; nearly 25% were seen once. These same records also appear under a second study, on T cells of mothers and their children.

Specimen: blood. These receptors all come from a boy aged 5-17 years in good health.

This clonotype was recorded a few times. The rearrangement links TRBV6-2 or TRBV6-3 to TRBJ1-4; D gene ambiguous. CDR3 length equals 17 residues. The ends were cut back, 5 bases at V and 0 bases at J, with 16 bases in the middle. In germline, CDR1 is MNHEY, CDR2 SVGEGT. As DNA, the CDR3 is TGTGCCAGCAGTGGACGGAAGGCCTCTGCAACTAATGAAAAACTGTTTTTT. Amino acid sequence: CASSGRKASATNEKLFF.

This clonotype was counted a few times. The chain combines TRBV20-1 with TRBJ1-3; D not certain. Trimming took 6 bases from V and 3 from J, leaving 21 bases between them. CDR1 and CDR2 from the germline V gene are DFQATT and SNEGSKA (reference sequence). The CDR3 contains 16 residues. CDR3 in DNA: TGCAGTGCCAGCCCGGGTTTTGGGATCGGTGGAAACACCATATATTTT. It translates to CSASPGFGIGGNTIYF.

J is TRBJ1-1 and V is TRBV29-1; 10 positions agree with TRBD1. V lost 6 bases and J lost 7; bases outside the gene matches: 8. CDR3 length: 13 amino acids. The V gene's germline CDR1 is SQVTM and CDR2 ANQGSEA. The CDR3 here is CSVKTGTGDEAFF. CDR3 nucleotide sequence: TGCAGCGTAAAAACCGGGACAGGGGATGAAGCTTTCTTT.

This clonotype appeared a few times. This chain links TRBV7-9 with TRBJ1-1; TRBD1 agrees at 7 bases. With 7 bases clipped from V and 3 bases from J, the junction kept 17 bases outside the gene matches. This CDR3 spans 17 amino acids. Germline V gene lookup returns CDR1 SEHNR and CDR2 FQNEAQ (reference sequence). The CDR3 loop reads CASTLSESRGRDTEAFF. The CDR3 nucleotides are TGTGCCAGCACCCTATCTGAATCTAGGGGGCGGGACACTGAAGCTTTCTTT.

This clonotype was found a few times. This chain connects TRBV12-3 or TRBV12-4 to TRBJ1-2, with D hard to call. V was pared by 3 bases and J by 6 bases, with 11 bases between. The CDR3 extends over 13 amino acids. CDR3 amino acids: CASSFTGGNGYTF. In nucleotides, the CDR3 is TGTGCCAGCAGTTTCACGGGAGGGAATGGCTACACCTTC.

The CDR3 bases are TGTGCCAGCAGCTTAGCTAGCGGGGACTACGAGCAGTACTTC. This codes for CASSLASGDYEQYF. The rearrangement uses TRBV7-2 and TRBJ2-7; TRBD2 aligns across 8 bases. This CDR3 contains 14 residues. The ends lost 0 bases at V and 3 bases at J; junction bases unmatched: 1. Germline CDR1 reads SGHTA; CDR2 reads FQGNSA.

In this sample, this clonotype turned up a few times. The rearrangement uses TRBV5-1 and TRBJ2-5, with D possibly being TRBD1 (6 bases). V lost 3 bases and J 1 base, leaving 10 bases between the germline ends. CDR1 is SGHRS and CDR2 is YFSETQ in the germline V gene. The CDR3 sequence is 14 residues long. The CDR3 DNA reads as TGCGCCAGCAGCTCACAGGGTCGCCAAGAGACCCAGTACTTC. Its protein product is CASSSQGRQETQYF.

J is TRBJ2-5 and V is TRBV6-2 or TRBV6-3; 8 bases are a match to TRBD1. Gene TRBJ2-7 matches the end of the DNA better, so the J call may be wrong. In germline, CDR1 is MNHEY, CDR2 SVGEGT. This CDR3 has 15 residues. The CDR3 nucleotides read TGTGCCAGCAGTACCAGGGGGCGCTTTGGCTACGAGCAGTACTTC. Translated: CASSTRGRFGYEQYF.

The gene calls are TRBV7-9 and TRBJ2-5, with D perhaps TRBD2 (6 bases). Germline V gives CDR1 SEHNR, CDR2 FQNEAQ (reference sequence). This CDR3 spans 15 amino acids. The V end was cut by 9 bases, the J end by 5 bases, with 22 bases between. The CDR3 DNA reads as TGTGCCAGTAGCCCCCGGGCTCCGGGAGCCGAGACCCAGTACTTC. The encoded protein is CASSPRAPGAETQYF.

The chain uses TRBV20-1 and TRBJ2-5; no definite D call. The CDR3 extends over 14 amino acids. Germline CDR1 reads DFQATT; CDR2 reads SNEGSKA (reference sequence). With 3 bases removed from V and 2 bases from J, the gap between germline ends came to 13 bases. The CDR3 DNA reads as TGCAGTGCTAGTTTGCTCATCATACAAGAGACCCAGTACTTC. Protein sequence: CSASLLIIQETQYF.

The J gene is TRBJ2-4, the V gene TRBV20-1; possible D gene TRBD1, 5 bases. Germline CDR1 DFQATT, CDR2 SNEGSKA (reference sequence). The CDR3 is made up of 14 amino acids. V was cut by 1 base and J by 1 base, with 8 bases left in between. The CDR3 coding sequence is TGCAGTGCTAGAGTCGCAGGGGCCAAAAACATTCAGTACTTC. Translated, it gives CSARVAGAKNIQYF.

This clonotype was counted at least ten times. V is TRBV7-3 and J is TRBJ2-2, with 8 positions matching TRBD1. Germline values: CDR1 SGHTA, CDR2 FQGTGA. Losses at the gene ends were 6 bases for V and 0 bases for J; bases not matched to a gene: 9. CDR3 length equals 17 residues. The CDR3 sequence is CASSKNGQGANTGELFF. For the CDR3, the DNA is TGTGCCAGCAGTAAAAACGGACAGGGCGCGAACACCGGGGAGCTGTTTTTT.

This chain joins TRBV14 and TRBJ2-5; D tentatively fits TRBD1 or TRBD2 (5 bases each). Germline V lookup: CDR1 SGHDN, CDR2 FVKESK. The V and J ends lost 4 bases and 3 bases respectively, with 12 bases between them. The CDR3 covers 14 residues. DNA for the CDR3: TGTGCCAGCAGCCGGGGACCTTTGAAAGAGACCCAGTACTTC. Amino acid sequence: CASSRGPLKETQYF.

The chain combines TRBV28 with TRBJ2-3; D gene ambiguous. Germline CDR1 and CDR2: MDHEN and SYDVKM. V was trimmed by 7 bases and J by 0 bases, leaving 8 bases between them. This CDR3 has 13 amino acids. CDR3 sequence reads: CASNLPSTDTQYF. The CDR3 DNA sequence: TGTGCCAGCAACCTACCAAGCACAGATACGCAGTATTTT.

The V gene is TRBV3-1, the J gene TRBJ1-2; D might be TRBD1 (5 bases). V lost 4 bases to trimming and J lost 6 bases, with 12 bases between them. Germline CDR1 LGHDT, CDR2 YNNKEL (reference sequence). The CDR3 loop spans 13 amino acids. The CDR3, as DNA: TGTGCCAGCAGCCTAGGAGGGACGAATGGCTACACCTTC. It translates to CASSLGGTNGYTF.

This clonotype was seen a handful of times. The chain is built from TRBV9 and TRBJ2-2, with D uncertain. Germline CDR1 and CDR2: SGDLS and YYNGEE. Trimming cost V 4 bases and J 1 base, with 8 bases left between them. The CDR3 runs 14 residues. The CDR3 spells CASSTYKNTGELFF. The CDR3 DNA follows: TGTGCCAGCAGCACTTACAAGAACACCGGGGAGCTGTTTTTT.

The rearrangement links TRBV6-5 to TRBJ1-3; D ambiguous. V dropped 8 bases and J dropped 7 bases, with 9 bases sitting between them. Germline CDR1 reads MNHEY; CDR2 reads SVGAGI. There are 11 residues in the CDR3. The CDR3 sequence is CASVTGNTIYF. The CDR3 region has the DNA TGTGCCAGCGTAACCGGGAACACCATATATTTT.

There are a few counts of this clonotype. V usage is TRBV10-3 and J usage is TRBJ1-1, with D unclear. V was pared by 6 bases and J by 1 base, with 12 bases between. Germline CDR1 reads ENHRY; CDR2 reads SYGVKD. The CDR3 is made up of 14 amino acids. CDR3 bases: TGTGCCATCAGGGTGGACCCGGGGAACACTGAAGCTTTCTTT. It is translated as CAIRVDPGNTEAFF.

This clonotype was seen at least ten times. CDR3 DNA: TGTGCCAGCAGCAGGCCCGGGGGCGGAACGCAGTATTTT. It translates to CASSRPGGGTQYF. This sequence joins TRBV7-2 and TRBJ2-3; perhaps D is TRBD1 or TRBD2 (6 bases each). V dropped 5 bases and J dropped 9 bases, with 15 bases sitting between them. CDR1 is SGHTA and CDR2 is FQGNSA in the germline V gene. CDR3 length: 13 residues.

The V gene is TRBV12-3 or TRBV12-4, the J gene TRBJ1-5; D is perhaps TRBD1 (5 bases). V was cut by 2 bases and J by 3 bases, with 8 bases left in between. The CDR3 is 14 amino acids. The CDR3 sequence is CASSLLGDNQPQHF. The CDR3, as DNA: TGTGCCAGCAGTTTACTAGGGGACAATCAGCCCCAGCATTTT.

In this sample, this clonotype turned up a few times. This chain links TRBV6-6 with TRBJ1-4; D gene unclear. In germline, CDR1 is MNHNY, CDR2 SVGAGI (reference sequence). The CDR3 is 16 residues long. The V end was cut by 8 bases, the J end by 8 bases, with 24 bases between. In DNA form, the CDR3 reads TGTGCCAGCCAGGAGATCTACGACGGTATTCAAGAAAAACTGTTTTTT. Translating it yields CASQEIYDGIQEKLFF.